This T cell receptor beta chain appears in the sequencing data of a study of T cell responses to AZD1222 COVID-19 vaccine. Study-level results: CD4 TCRs covered the whole spike, strongest at regions 160-218 and 743-854. Breadth and depth of Spike-specific TCRs rose after two AZD1222 doses.

On this clone itself: Its antigen is not known. Different DNA sequences within this sample yield the same CDR3.

Assay: immunoSEQ multiplex PCR; the TCRdb copy retains only in-frame clones and omits some. The top ten clones hold around 0.98% of a sample with 170,000 or so clones, over 80% of them seen once. The specimen comprised peripheral blood, sampled 28 days after the second dose of the MenACWY control vaccine. The receptor was isolated from an adult who received the MenACWY meningococcal vaccine as a control.

The CDR3 here is CASSLDSYGYTF. For the CDR3, the DNA is TGTGCCAGCAGCTTAGACAGTTATGGCTACACCTTC. V and J are TRBV7-2 and TRBJ1-2, with unresolved D. The CDR3 length is 12 residues. The V and J ends lost 1 base and 5 bases respectively, with 5 bases between them. CDR1 and CDR2 from the germline V gene are SGHTA and FQGNSA.